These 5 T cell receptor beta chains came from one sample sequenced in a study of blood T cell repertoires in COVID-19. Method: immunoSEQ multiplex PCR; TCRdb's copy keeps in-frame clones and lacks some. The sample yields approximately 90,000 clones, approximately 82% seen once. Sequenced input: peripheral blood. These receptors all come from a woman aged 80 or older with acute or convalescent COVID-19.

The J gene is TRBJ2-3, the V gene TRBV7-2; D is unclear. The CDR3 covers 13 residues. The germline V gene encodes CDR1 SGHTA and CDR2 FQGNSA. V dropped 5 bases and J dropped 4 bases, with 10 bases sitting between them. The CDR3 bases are TGTGCCAGCAGCCAGAGCGAGTCAGATACGCAGTATTTT. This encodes CASSQSESDTQYF.

This CDR3 reads CASSLGAGISSPLHF. Here the CDR3 DNA reads TGTGCCAGCAGCTTGGGGGCAGGGATTAGTTCACCCCTCCACTTT. The rearrangement links TRBV5-4 to TRBJ1-6, with a possible D match to TRBD1 (5 bases). CDR3 length equals 15 residues. V was shortened by 0 bases and J by 9 bases, with 13 bases between the two germline ends. Germline lookup yields CDR1 SGHNT and CDR2 YYREEE (reference sequence).

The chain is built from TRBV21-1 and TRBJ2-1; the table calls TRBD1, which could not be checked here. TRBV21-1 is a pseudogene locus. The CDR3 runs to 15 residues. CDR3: CASSSGQGTFNEQFF. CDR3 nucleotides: TGTGCCAGCAGCAGCGGACAGGGGACCTTCAATGAGCAGTTCTTC.

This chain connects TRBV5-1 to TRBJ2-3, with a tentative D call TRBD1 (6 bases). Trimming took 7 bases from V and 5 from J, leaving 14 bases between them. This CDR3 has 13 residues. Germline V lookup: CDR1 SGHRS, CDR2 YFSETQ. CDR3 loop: CASDTGSGDTQYF. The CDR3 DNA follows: TGCGCCAGCGACACAGGGTCGGGAGATACGCAGTATTTT.

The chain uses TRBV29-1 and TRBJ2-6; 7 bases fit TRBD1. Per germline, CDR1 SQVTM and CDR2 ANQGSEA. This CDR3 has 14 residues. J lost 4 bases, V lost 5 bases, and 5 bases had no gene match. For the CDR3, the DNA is TGCAGCGTTTCCGGACAGGCCGGGGCCAACGTCCTGACTTTC. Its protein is CSVSGQAGANVLTF.